One and the same sample provided the 27 T cell receptor beta chains below, sequenced in a study of regulatory T cells in long-lasting Graves disease. The TCR beta library used iRepertoire HTBI primers with Arm-PCR amplification of CDR3. TCRdb passed the multiplex PCR reads through MiXCR, listing each CDR3 protein once. The repertoire holds about 470,000 distinct CDR3 sequences, with around 15% as singletons. Indicated time point: newly diagnosed GD, antithyroid drugs for less than 3 months. Isolated PBMC RNA provided the starting material for the TCR library. These records were also assigned to another study, of T cells in Graves' hyperthyroidism and ophthalmopathy.

This specimen consisted of peripheral blood mononuclear cells (PBMCs), obtained at new diagnosis, from a patient treated with antithyroid drugs. The source is a man aged 35-49 years with Graves disease.

This clonotype came up many times. The rearrangement uses TRBV18 and TRBJ1-4; no definite D call. The CDR3 totals 13 residues. The germline V gene encodes CDR1 KGHSH and CDR2 LQKENI. V gave up 4 bases and J gave up 3 bases, with 6 bases separating them. CDR3 nucleotide sequence: TGTGCCAGCTCACGGGCCTCTAATGAAAAACTGTTTTTT. This encodes CASSRASNEKLFF. The full variable domain, its missing parts supplied by reference TRBV18 and TRBJ1-4, is NAGVMQNPRHLVRRRGQEARLRCSPMKGHSHVYWYRQLPEEGLKFMVYLQKENIIDESGMPKERFSAEFPKEGPSILRIQQVVRGDSAAYFCASSRASNEKLFFGSGTQLSVL.

This chain connects TRBV18 to TRBJ2-7; D gene unclear. Per germline, CDR1 KGHSH and CDR2 LQKENI. The CDR3 loop spans 16 amino acids. V was trimmed by 2 bases and J by 0 bases, leaving 14 bases between them. The CDR3 sequence is CASSPGGRPSSYEQYF. The CDR3 DNA sequence: TGTGCCAGCTCACCAGGCGGCAGGCCGAGCTCCTACGAGCAGTACTTC.

The chain recombines TRBV11-1 with TRBJ2-1; the match to TRBD2 covers 8 bases. Germline-derived CDR1 and CDR2 are SGHAT and FQDESV (reference sequence). The CDR3 has 17 residues. The J segment lost 3 bases and the V segment lost 6 bases, leaving 13 bases of the junction unmatched. The CDR3 loop is CASRSQGRGDLYNEQFF. In DNA form, the CDR3 reads TGTGCCAGCAGATCTCAAGGGCGGGGGGACCTCTACAATGAGCAGTTCTTC. Drawing the rest from reference TRBV11-1 and TRBJ2-1, the complete variable domain is EAEVAQSPRYKITEKSQAVAFWCDPISGHATLYWYRQILGQGPELLVQFQDESVVDDSQLPKDRFSAERLKGVDSTLKIQPAELGDSAMYLCASRSQGRGDLYNEQFFGPGTRLTVL.

This clonotype was counted ten times or more. The genes are TRBV28 and TRBJ2-3, with 9 bases fitting TRBD1. The J segment lost 2 bases and the V segment lost 2 bases, leaving 5 bases of the junction unmatched. Looked up from germline, CDR1 is MDHEN and CDR2 is SYDVKM. This CDR3 comprises 16 residues. The CDR3 here is CASSLVGQGHTDTQYF. The DNA of the CDR3 is TGTGCCAGCAGTTTAGTCGGACAGGGGCACACAGATACGCAGTATTTT.

The CDR3 DNA follows: TGTGCCAGCAGCCCCTCCGGCGGGAGCTCAGATACGCAGTATTTT. Amino acid sequence: CASSPSGGSSDTQYF. The gene calls are TRBV9 and TRBJ2-3; the match to TRBD2 covers 7 bases. The CDR3 covers 15 residues. CDR1 and CDR2 from the germline V gene are SGDLS and YYNGEE. V shed 4 bases, J shed 4 bases, and the junction held 9 bases outside the gene matches.

Many counts were recorded for this clonotype. V is TRBV6-1 and J is TRBJ2-5; D is ambiguous. CDR1 and CDR2 (germline): MNHNS, SASEGT. The CDR3 has 15 amino acids. Between the trimmed V and J ends, which lost 4 bases and 2 bases, there was a span of 14 bases. CDR3 amino acids: CASSVPLSQQETQYF. DNA for the CDR3: TGTGCCAGCAGTGTTCCCCTGTCCCAACAAGAGACCCAGTACTTC.

This clonotype has a count of ten or more. V usage is TRBV12-3 or TRBV12-4 and J usage is TRBJ1-5; D is ambiguous. CDR3 size: 12 residues. Trimming cost V 1 base and J 6 bases, with 4 bases left between them. CDR3 residues: CASSLDGQPQHF. Here the CDR3 DNA reads TGTGCCAGCAGTTTAGACGGTCAGCCCCAGCATTTT.

Many counts were recorded for this clonotype. This sequence joins TRBV27 and TRBJ2-7; D is unresolved. The CDR3 runs 15 residues. V was pared by 5 bases and J by 4 bases, with 18 bases between. From germline, CDR1 is MNHEY and CDR2 SMNVEV (reference sequence). The DNA of the CDR3 is TGTGCCAGCAGTAAACAAGGGATGCAAAGTTACGAGCAGTACTTC. This translates into CASSKQGMQSYEQYF.

V and J are TRBV7-9 and TRBJ2-1; 7 bases align to TRBD2. V shed 3 bases, J shed 0 bases, and the junction held 14 bases outside the gene matches. Per the germline V gene, CDR1 is SEHNR and CDR2 is FQNEAQ (reference sequence). This CDR3 has 19 amino acids. DNA of the CDR3: TGTGCCAGCAGCTTTCGGACTAGGCTGGCGAAGGGCTCCTACAATGAGCAGTTCTTC. As protein: CASSFRTRLAKGSYNEQFF.

This clonotype appeared a few times. The chain carries TRBV7-2 and TRBJ2-2; 8 bases agree with TRBD1. This CDR3 is built from 14 residues. Unmatched junction bases numbered 7, after V lost 6 bases and J lost 7 bases. From germline, CDR1 is SGHTA and CDR2 FQGNSA. CDR3 residues: CASRSGGAGGELFF. The CDR3 bases are TGTGCCAGCAGATCAGGGGGCGCGGGCGGGGAGCTGTTTTTT.

This clonotype was observed at least ten times. The rearrangement uses TRBV7-6 and TRBJ2-5; 11 bases match TRBD2. V was clipped by 3 bases and J by 4 bases; unmatched bases: 4. CDR1 and CDR2 (germline): SGHVS, FNYEAQ. This CDR3 region has 15 residues. CDR3 amino acids: CASSFLAGGAETQYF. Here the CDR3 DNA reads TGTGCCAGCAGCTTTCTAGCGGGAGGCGCAGAGACCCAGTACTTC.

This chain connects TRBV5-1 to TRBJ2-1; TRBD2 aligns across 14 bases. The J segment lost 6 bases and the V segment lost 1 base, leaving 15 bases of the junction unmatched. CDR1 and CDR2 (germline): SGHRS, YFSETQ. The CDR3 has 20 amino acids. The DNA for the CDR3 is TGCGCCAGCAGCTTGTTGAAACAACCGGGACTAGCGGGAGTTCGCAATGAGCAGTTCTTC. Its protein product is CASSLLKQPGLAGVRNEQFF.

The chain has TRBV5-1 and TRBJ1-2, with no clear D. Germline V gives CDR1 SGHRS, CDR2 YFSETQ. The CDR3 is made up of 14 amino acids. Trimming took off 0 bases at V and 10 bases at J, with 16 bases between the two ends. In DNA, the CDR3 is TGCGCCAGCAGCTTGGAAGGACTCAGTAGGTTCTACACCTTC. Amino acids: CASSLEGLSRFYTF. The whole variable domain, filled in from reference TRBV5-1 and TRBJ1-2, reads KAGVTQTPRYLIKTRGQQVTLSCSPISGHRSVSWYQQTPGQGLQFLFEYFSETQRNKGNFPGRFSGRQFSNSRSEMNVSTLELGDSALYLCASSLEGLSRFYTFGSGTRLTVV.

Ten or more counts support this clonotype. The gene calls are TRBV11-2 and TRBJ2-3; no firm D call. CDR1 and CDR2 from the germline V gene are SGHAT and FQNNGV. The ends were cut back, 6 bases at V and 0 bases at J, with 10 bases in the middle. CDR3 length: 14 residues. CDR3 sequence reads: CASSPRPSTDTQYF. In DNA form, the CDR3 reads TGTGCCAGCAGTCCCCGCCCTAGCACAGATACGCAGTATTTT.

The CDR3 is CAIWTGMNTEAFF. Written as DNA, the CDR3 is TGTGCCATCTGGACAGGGATGAACACTGAAGCTTTCTTT. This chain joins TRBV10-3 and TRBJ1-1, with TRBD1 identical over 8 bases. V was pared by 8 bases and J by 0 bases, with 2 bases of the junction left unmatched. This CDR3 spans 13 amino acids. Germline values: CDR1 ENHRY, CDR2 SYGVKD.

This rearrangement joins TRBV12-3 or TRBV12-4 to TRBJ2-7, with TRBD2 identical over 7 bases. Losses at the gene ends were 5 bases for V and 7 bases for J; bases not matched to a gene: 17. This CDR3 region has 16 residues. The CDR3 nucleotides read TGTGCCAGCAGTCCCGCCTCCGCGGGAGCTTACAATGAGCAGTACTTC. Translating it yields CASSPASAGAYNEQYF.

This clonotype was seen at least ten times. An end of the junction differs from the germline gene, which may be a read error. The CDR3 reads CASSLQTTDTQYF. In DNA, the CDR3 is TGTGCCAGCAGTTTACAGACCACAGATACGCAGTATTTT. The V call is TRBV5-1, the J call TRBJ2-3; no clear D gene. Germline values: CDR1 SGHRS, CDR2 YFSETQ. This CDR3 contains 13 residues.

V gene TRBV7-2 combines with J gene TRBJ2-1; a weak D match, TRBD2 (6 bases). The V end lost 3 bases, the J end lost 1 base, and 16 bases lay between the germline ends. Per the germline V gene, CDR1 is SGHTA and CDR2 is FQGNSA. CDR3 size: 17 residues. The CDR3 here is CASSLGGVLRSYNEQFF. The CDR3 nucleotides are TGTGCCAGCAGCTTGGGGGGTGTCCTTAGGTCCTACAATGAGCAGTTCTTC.

Many counts were recorded for this clonotype. This sequence joins TRBV28 and TRBJ1-1; tentatively, D is TRBD1 (5 bases). Germline CDR1 MDHEN, CDR2 SYDVKM. CDR3 length: 12 amino acids. V lost 1 base and J 8 bases, leaving 8 bases between the germline ends. The CDR3 nucleotides are TGTGCCAGCAGTTTATCAACAGGAGAAGCTTTCTTT. This codes for CASSLSTGEAFF.

In regard to this clonotype: A much larger clone differs from this one at a single base, so this may be a read error. This chain uses TRBV20-1 with TRBJ1-6, with 8 bases matching TRBD1. Per the germline V gene, CDR1 is DFQATT and CDR2 is SNEGSKA (reference sequence). This CDR3 contains 13 residues. The CDR3 reads CSASRGQDSPPHF. DNA for the CDR3: TGCAGTGCTAGCAGGGGGCAGGATTCACCCCCCCACTTT.

This clonotype was counted only a few times. The chain employs TRBV29-1 and TRBJ2-1; D possibly corresponds to TRBD1 (6 bases). V lost 6 bases, J lost 2 bases, and 20 bases lay in between. There are 16 residues in the CDR3. Germline V gene lookup returns CDR1 SQVTM and CDR2 ANQGSEA. This CDR3 is CSVVVRDIGAYNEQFF. CDR3 nucleotides: TGCAGCGTAGTGGTCCGGGACATAGGAGCCTACAATGAGCAGTTCTTC.

This clonotype was found many times. The chain employs TRBV11-2 and TRBJ1-5; D is unresolved. Trimming took off 1 base at V and 6 bases at J, with 7 bases between the two ends. CDR1 is SGHAT and CDR2 is FQNNGV in the germline V gene. CDR3 length: 13 amino acids. CDR3 coding DNA: TGTGCCAGCAGCTTAGGTGCCGCTCAGCCCCAGCATTTT. It specifies CASSLGAAQPQHF.

This clonotype was detected many times. The chain's CDR3 is CSAREDRVNQPQHF. The CDR3 DNA sequence: TGCAGTGCTAGAGAGGACAGGGTCAATCAGCCCCAGCATTTT. The chain carries TRBV20-1 and TRBJ1-5, with TRBD1 identical over 8 bases. CDR1 is DFQATT and CDR2 is SNEGSKA in the germline V gene (reference sequence). V lost 0 bases and J lost 3; bases outside the gene matches: 1. This CDR3 is built from 14 residues.

The table lists this clonotype with a few counts. The rearrangement uses TRBV20-1 and TRBJ2-2; possibly TRBD2 for D (5 bases). The length of the CDR3 is 12 residues. V was cut by 3 bases and J by 6 bases, with 8 bases left in between. CDR1 DFQATT and CDR2 SNEGSKA come from the germline V gene (reference sequence). CDR3 nucleotides: TGCAGTGCTAGGGGGAGCCCCGGGGAGCTGTTTTTT. Protein: CSARGSPGELFF.

This clonotype was seen only a few times. V is TRBV5-1 and J is TRBJ2-7; 8 bases fit TRBD2. The trim removed 0 bases at V and 4 bases at J, leaving 12 bases unmatched. The CDR3 extends over 17 amino acids. Germline V gene data show CDR1 as SGHRS and CDR2 as YFSETQ. The CDR3 reads CASSLAVLSGRVYEQYF. The CDR3 region has the DNA TGCGCCAGCAGCTTGGCCGTATTAAGCGGGAGAGTATACGAGCAGTACTTC.

This clonotype came up many times. The chain combines TRBV30 with TRBJ1-1; D remains ambiguous. The V gene's germline CDR1 is GTSNPN and CDR2 SVGIG (reference sequence). V gave up 0 bases and J gave up 1 base, with 6 bases separating them. The length of the CDR3 is 13 residues. This CDR3 is CAWSVGRNTEAFF. In nucleotides, the CDR3 is TGTGCCTGGAGTGTTGGGAGGAACACTGAAGCTTTCTTT. Combining the CDR3 with reference TRBV30 and TRBJ1-1 gives the whole variable domain SQTIHQWPATLVQPVGSPLSLECTVEGTSNPNLYWYRQAAGRGLQLLFYSVGIGQISSEVPQNLSASRPQDRQFILSSKKLLLSDSGFYLCAWSVGRNTEAFFGQGTRLTVV.

V gene TRBV25-1 combines with J gene TRBJ2-7, with D possibly being TRBD1 (6 bases). Looked up from germline, CDR1 is MGHDK and CDR2 is SYGVNS. The CDR3 length is 13 residues. Trimming shortened V by 1 base and J by 6 bases, and 10 bases separated the two germline ends. For the CDR3, the DNA is TGTGCCAGCAGTGAATTGGTCAGGGGCGAGCAGTACTTC. Translation gives CASSELVRGEQYF.